This TCR beta chain was recovered during a study of T cell responses to AZD1222 COVID-19 vaccine (dated by TCRdb to the early 2020s). Turning to the overall study: Because spike-specific TCR depth and breadth did not differ between the two schedules, AZD1222 recipients who got a second dose at roughly 4 weeks were pooled with those who got a second dose at roughly 12 weeks. A total of 233 trial participants underwent TCR sequencing, of whom about 200 had received two doses of AZD1222 and around 25 had received two doses of the MenACWY control vaccine. Trial participants were enrolled into age subgroups of 18-55, 56-69 and 70-plus years, which contained approximately 150, 28 and 58 TCR-sequenced participants, respectively. On the study overall, not on this receptor specifically: Conclusions about previously exposed vaccinees are limited because only a handful of AZD1222 recipients were SARS-CoV-2 seropositive at baseline. Participants were mostly white British, with more females than males. The authors suggested clonal diversity may have been underestimated. After two AZD1222 doses, spike-specific TCR breadth and depth were significantly higher than at day 0 and than in MenACWY recipients. Epitopes outside the regions mutated in the B.1.351 and B.1.1.7 variants were reportedly recognized by nearly half of the unique spike-specific TCRs. The vaccine-associated CD4 TCRs covered the entire spike protein, and the dominant responses fell in regions 160-218 and 743-854. Because no day 14 peak-response samples were available, the repertoires could be characterized only after the peak T cell response. The 56-69-year group was small, and its depth increase did not reach significance, likely because of low power.

About this clone: There is no known antigen for this receptor. No qualities accompany the bases; no much larger clone lies one base away.

The CDR3 regions of human TCRbeta chains were analyzed by immunosequencing. As for how the authors treated the data: TCRs in the repertoires were compared against a reference library of SARS-CoV-2-specific TCRs that had been generated with the MIRA antigen-specificity platform. Breadth was defined as the fraction of unique TCRs that were SARS-CoV-2-associated. Depth was defined as the fraction of total T cells that were SARS-CoV-2-associated. Using the MIRA data, each spike-specific TCR was assigned both to the spike region to which the TCR was reactive and to a CD4 or CD8 class. Log10-transformed breadth and depth values were compared by one-way ANOVA with Sidak's multiple comparisons tests. TCRdb provides this immuneACCESS table in a form limited to in-frame rearrangements. Some clones are lacking; in checked studies, under half of them reflect an unresolved V gene, and why the rest are absent is not known. V, J and clone size derive from that table, while D and trimming were established from the DNA sequence. This sample holds around 180,000 clones; about nine tenths were observed only once. Together, the top ten hold around 5.8% of the sample.

This sample's time point label indicates: baseline before first vaccination. Vaccinee samples came from UK trials COV001 and COV002, including a single-blind randomized controlled phase 2/3 trial of AZD1222 (ChAdOx1 nCoV-19) in healthy adults. For TCRbeta chain sequencing, PBMC samples from trial participants were taken at day 0 and at day 28 after the second dose. V is pared back by 4 bases and J by 5 bases, with 15 bases lying between the germline termini. CDR3 length: 15 amino acids, cysteine to phenylalanine. Only the CDR3 DNA is retained, 45 bases long and in frame from the first base. Sequences SGHDN (CDR1) and FVKESK (CDR2) are obtained from the germline V gene.

Recombination joined TRBV14 with TRBJ2-1; TRBD2 is a weak D gene call, 5 bases matching. Sequencing used peripheral blood, obtained on day 0 of AZD1222 vaccination. This clonotype originated in an adult in good health. The CDR3 sequence is CASSRKAEPNNEQFF. The bases read TGTGCCAGCAGCCGCAAAGCGGAACCAAACAATGAGCAGTTCTTC.